This TCR beta chain was found in a study of radiation and T cells in renal cell carcinoma. Sequencing was performed with immunoSEQ multiplex PCR; in TCRdb, only in-frame clones are kept and a portion is missing. The top ten hold approximately 2% of the sample, which has 120,000 or so clones, approximately 80% seen once. Time point given: blood 2 weeks post-SBRT. As to treatment: 15 Gy SBRT to primary tumor, nephrectomy 4 weeks later. Trimming shortened V by 2 bases and J by 6 bases, and 14 bases separated the two germline ends. Germline loops: CDR1 LGHNA, CDR2 YSLEER. The CDR3 has 15 residues. This clonotype was obtained from a woman aged 60-75 years with renal cell carcinoma. The sequenced sample was blood, obtained from a patient whose treatment included radiotherapy and nephrectomy. The chain joins TRBV4-3 to TRBJ2-1; tentatively, D is TRBD2 (6 bases). The CDR3 DNA follows: TGCGCCAGCAGCCAATCACCGGGAGTTTCCAATGAGCAGTTCTTC. Translation gives CASSQSPGVSNEQFF.